The clone carrying this T cell receptor (beta chain) was seen repeatedly, ten times or more. Its specificity is unknown. The sample comes from a study of T cells in Graves' hyperthyroidism and ophthalmopathy. Study-level results: Most thyroid-expanded clonotypes above 0.001 were also found in blood.

In making diagnoses, clinical symptoms, serum thyroxine and TRAb, thyroid ultrasound and orbital computed tomography were all used. Template material for amplifying TCR beta CDR3 regions consisted of RNA transcripts. During a first-round RT-PCR of the TCR CDR3, the HTBI primer set was used. TCRdb used MiXCR to reprocess the multiplex PCR reads, holding one entry per CDR3 protein. The sample has fewer than 450,000 distinct CDR3 sequences; roughly 13% are singletons. The CDR3 is made up of 17 amino acids. V lost 0 bases and J lost 2, with 17 bases in between. Germline CDR1 is LGHDT and CDR2 is YNNKEL (reference sequence).

This receptor was obtained from a man aged 45-65 years with Graves' ophthalmopathy. J is TRBJ2-7 and V is TRBV3-1; D is unclear. Sequencing used blood. The CDR3 sequence is CASSQDRSLYSTYEQYF. The CDR3 DNA follows: TGTGCCAGCAGCCAAGATCGGTCGCTTTACTCGACCTACGAGCAGTACTTC.